A selection of T cell receptor beta chains follows, all from one sample in a study of cytomegalovirus exposure and HLA in healthy donors. Some clones are missing from TCRdb's copy, which holds only in-frame ones; the method was immunoSEQ multiplex PCR. The sample lists around 300,000 clones, approximately 83% occurring once. Sequencing used PBMCs. These receptors all come from a woman between 18 and 29 years old in good health and CMV-seronegative. Both conserved end residues are part of each CDR3. A D gene is named only where the DNA matches it firmly. Not all rows give a size; the values are once, few, many and, for expanded clones, a class.

V gene: TRBV6-1; J gene: TRBJ1-3; D gene: -; clone size: -; CDR3 protein: CASKWGGRNTIYF; CDR3 DNA: TGTGCCAGCAAGTGGGGGGGGCGCAACACCATATATTTT
V gene: TRBV28; J gene: TRBJ1-2; D gene: TRBD1; clone size: once; CDR3 protein: CASSWGQLDGYTF; CDR3 DNA: TGTGCCAGCAGTTGGGGACAGTTGGATGGCTACACCTTC
V gene: TRBV30; J gene: TRBJ1-1; D gene: -; clone size: -; CDR3 protein: CAWRQGNTEAFF; CDR3 DNA: TGTGCCTGGAGACAGGGGAACACTGAAGCTTTCTTT
V gene: TRBV19; J gene: TRBJ2-7; D gene: TRBD1; clone size: -; CDR3 protein: CASSPRGDRGLHEQYF; CDR3 DNA: TGTGCCAGTAGCCCACGGGGGGACAGGGGGCTCCACGAGCAGTACTTC
V gene: TRBV27; J gene: TRBJ1-2; D gene: TRBD1; clone size: -; CDR3 protein: CASSLYLGTVYGYTF; CDR3 DNA: TGTGCCAGCAGTTTGTATTTGGGGACAGTCTATGGCTACACCTTC
V gene: TRBV5-1; J gene: TRBJ2-1; D gene: -; clone size: -; CDR3 protein: CASSLHRRSPYNEQFF; CDR3 DNA: TGCGCCAGCAGCTTGCACCGGCGGAGCCCCTACAATGAGCAGTTCTTC
V gene: TRBV30; J gene: TRBJ1-2; D gene: -; clone size: -; CDR3 protein: CAWSSGANYGYTF; CDR3 DNA: TGTGCCTGGAGTTCCGGAGCCAACTATGGCTACACCTTC
V gene: TRBV30; J gene: TRBJ2-7; D gene: -; clone size: -; CDR3 protein: CAWSAPPRGTYEQYF; CDR3 DNA: TGTGCCTGGAGTGCACCCCCCAGGGGTACCTACGAGCAGTACTTC
V gene: TRBV28; J gene: TRBJ1-4; D gene: -; clone size: -; CDR3 protein: CASSSLGGGEKLFF; CDR3 DNA: TGTGCCAGCAGTTCACTAGGGGGGGGTGAAAAACTGTTTTTT
V gene: TRBV9; J gene: TRBJ1-6; D gene: TRBD1; clone size: -; CDR3 protein: CASSDTGTDNSPLHF; CDR3 DNA: TGTGCCAGCAGCGATACCGGGACAGATAATTCACCCCTCCACTTT
V gene: TRBV4-1; J gene: TRBJ1-2; D gene: TRBD1; clone size: -; CDR3 protein: CASSYPGGTYGYTF; CDR3 DNA: TGCGCCAGCAGCTATCCAGGGGGGACCTATGGCTACACCTTC
V gene: TRBV6-1; J gene: TRBJ1-2; D gene: -; clone size: -; CDR3 protein: CASSRQAVYGYTF; CDR3 DNA: TGTGCCAGCAGTCGACAGGCCGTCTATGGCTACACCTTC
V gene: TRBV5-6; J gene: TRBJ1-2; D gene: TRBD1; clone size: -; CDR3 protein: CASSFQGAAGGYTF; CDR3 DNA: TGTGCCAGCAGCTTTCAGGGGGCCGCGGGAGGCTACACCTTC
V gene: TRBV4-3; J gene: TRBJ1-1; D gene: TRBD1; clone size: -; CDR3 protein: CASSPITGTGGEAFF; CDR3 DNA: TGCGCCAGCAGCCCCATAACCGGGACAGGGGGCGAAGCTTTCTTT
V gene: TRBV27; J gene: TRBJ2-5; D gene: TRBD2; clone size: -; CDR3 protein: CASSWTSRETQYF; CDR3 DNA: TGTGCCAGCAGCTGGACTAGCCGAGAGACCCAGTACTTC
V gene: TRBV6-5; J gene: TRBJ2-2; D gene: -; clone size: few; CDR3 protein: CASRDSYTGELFF; CDR3 DNA: TGTGCCAGCAGGGACAGCTACACCGGGGAGCTGTTTTTT
V gene: TRBV6-6; J gene: TRBJ1-2; D gene: -; clone size: -; CDR3 protein: CASSYSSTGTDGYTF; CDR3 DNA: TGTGCCAGCAGTTACTCGTCAACAGGGACGGATGGCTACACCTTC
V gene: TRBV2; J gene: TRBJ2-5; D gene: -; clone size: -; CDR3 protein: CASRRAGQETQYF; CDR3 DNA: TGTGCCAGCAGGAGGGCGGGTCAAGAGACCCAGTACTTC
V gene: TRBV4-1; J gene: TRBJ2-3; D gene: TRBD2; clone size: -; CDR3 protein: CASSRPPIRGTTTDTQYF; CDR3 DNA: TGCGCCAGCAGCCGGCCACCGATTCGGGGGACTACCACAGATACGCAGTATTTT
V gene: TRBV30; J gene: TRBJ2-1; D gene: TRBD1; clone size: -; CDR3 protein: CAWTPSRTGWGNEQFF; CDR3 DNA: TGTGCCTGGACTCCCTCCCGGACAGGGTGGGGAAATGAGCAGTTCTTC
V gene: TRBV28; J gene: TRBJ1-2; D gene: TRBD1; clone size: few; CDR3 protein: CASSFGTGGHYGYTF; CDR3 DNA: TGTGCCAGCAGTTTTGGGACAGGGGGACACTATGGCTACACCTTC
V gene: TRBV4-3; J gene: TRBJ1-4; D gene: -; clone size: -; CDR3 protein: CASSQGLREKLFF; CDR3 DNA: TGCGCCAGCAGCCAAGGACTACGGGAAAAACTGTTTTTT
V gene: TRBV30; J gene: TRBJ2-5; D gene: -; clone size: -; CDR3 protein: CAWSPRAGWGETQYF; CDR3 DNA: TGTGCCTGGAGTCCACGAGCAGGGTGGGGAGAGACCCAGTACTTC
V gene: TRBV6-1; J gene: TRBJ1-1; D gene: TRBD1; clone size: -; CDR3 protein: CASSEIGQGRAFF; CDR3 DNA: TGTGCCAGCAGTGAAATCGGACAGGGTCGGGCTTTCTTT
V gene: TRBV9; J gene: TRBJ2-7; D gene: TRBD1; clone size: -; CDR3 protein: CASSVAGTGTYEQYF; CDR3 DNA: TGTGCCAGCAGCGTAGCCGGGACAGGTACCTACGAGCAGTACTTC
V gene: TRBV9; J gene: TRBJ2-1; D gene: -; clone size: -; CDR3 protein: CASSVFGPPGYNEQFF; CDR3 DNA: TGTGCCAGCAGCGTATTCGGCCCACCCGGGTACAATGAGCAGTTCTTC
V gene: TRBV5-8; J gene: TRBJ1-2; D gene: -; clone size: -; CDR3 protein: CASSAQGFDYGYTF; CDR3 DNA: TGTGCCAGCAGCGCTCAGGGGTTTGACTATGGCTACACCTTC
V gene: TRBV27; J gene: TRBJ2-1; D gene: TRBD2; clone size: -; CDR3 protein: CASNAGTSGGPFF; CDR3 DNA: TGTGCCAGCAACGCCGGGACTAGCGGGGGGCCGTTCTTC
V gene: TRBV19; J gene: TRBJ2-7; D gene: TRBD1; clone size: -; CDR3 protein: CASSIGTGDPYEQYF; CDR3 DNA: TGTGCCAGTAGTATCGGGACAGGGGACCCCTACGAGCAGTACTTC
V gene: TRBV4-3; J gene: TRBJ2-7; D gene: TRBD1; clone size: -; CDR3 protein: CASSLKGSGQGSYEQYF; CDR3 DNA: TGCGCCAGCAGCCTTAAAGGATCGGGACAGGGCTCCTACGAGCAGTACTTC
V gene: TRBV19; J gene: TRBJ2-2; D gene: -; clone size: -; CDR3 protein: CASSGGRANTGELFF; CDR3 DNA: TGTGCCAGTAGCGGGGGGCGTGCGAACACCGGGGAGCTGTTTTTT
V gene: TRBV7-6; J gene: TRBJ2-7; D gene: -; clone size: -; CDR3 protein: CASSSRTDYEQYF; CDR3 DNA: TGTGCCAGCAGCTCAAGGACAGACTACGAGCAGTACTTC
V gene: TRBV6-1; J gene: TRBJ2-7; D gene: TRBD1; clone size: -; CDR3 protein: CASRADRDEQYF; CDR3 DNA: TGTGCCAGCAGAGCCGACAGGGACGAGCAGTACTTC
V gene: TRBV6-5; J gene: TRBJ2-1; D gene: -; clone size: -; CDR3 protein: CASSYSRAQEDEQFF; CDR3 DNA: TGTGCCAGCAGTTACTCGAGGGCCCAGGAGGATGAGCAGTTCTTC
V gene: TRBV5-1; J gene: TRBJ2-6; D gene: TRBD1; clone size: -; CDR3 protein: CASSFGTAAGANVLTF; CDR3 DNA: TGCGCCAGCAGCTTCGGGACAGCCGCTGGGGCCAACGTCCTGACTTTC
V gene: TRBV11-2; J gene: TRBJ2-7; D gene: -; clone size: once; CDR3 protein: CASSSRGISYEQYF; CDR3 DNA: TGTGCCAGCAGCTCCCGGGGGATCTCCTACGAGCAGTACTTC
V gene: TRBV18; J gene: TRBJ2-7; D gene: -; clone size: -; CDR3 protein: CASSSTGFHEQYF; CDR3 DNA: TGTGCCAGCTCATCCACAGGGTTCCACGAGCAGTACTTC
V gene: TRBV7-3; J gene: TRBJ2-5; D gene: TRBD1; clone size: -; CDR3 protein: CASSPGRGKETQYF; CDR3 DNA: TGTGCCAGCAGCCCAGGCAGGGGGAAAGAGACCCAGTACTTC
V gene: TRBV5-6; J gene: TRBJ2-6; D gene: -; clone size: -; CDR3 protein: CASSLDSTLPGANVLTF; CDR3 DNA: TGTGCCAGCAGCTTGGACAGTACTCTTCCTGGGGCCAACGTCCTGACTTTC
V gene: TRBV28; J gene: TRBJ2-7; D gene: -; clone size: -; CDR3 protein: CASSWAGQPYEQYF; CDR3 DNA: TGTGCCAGCAGTTGGGCTGGACAGCCCTACGAGCAGTACTTC
V gene: TRBV27; J gene: TRBJ2-7; D gene: -; clone size: -; CDR3 protein: CASSSGASYEQYF; CDR3 DNA: TGTGCCAGCAGTTCAGGGGCCTCCTACGAGCAGTACTTC
V gene: TRBV28; J gene: TRBJ1-2; D gene: TRBD1; clone size: few; CDR3 protein: CASSLTGNGYTF; CDR3 DNA: TGTGCCAGCAGTTTGACAGGGAATGGCTACACCTTC
V gene: TRBV15; J gene: TRBJ1-1; D gene: -; clone size: few; CDR3 protein: CATSRDPALAFF; CDR3 DNA: TGTGCCACCAGCAGAGACCCAGCGTTGGCTTTCTTT
V gene: TRBV19; J gene: TRBJ2-7; D gene: TRBD1; clone size: -; CDR3 protein: CASSIGRRTGAISEQYF; CDR3 DNA: TGTGCCAGTAGTATAGGGAGGAGAACAGGGGCCATAAGCGAGCAGTACTTC
V gene: TRBV7-9; J gene: TRBJ2-1; D gene: -; clone size: -; CDR3 protein: CASSRGGQQFF; CDR3 DNA: TGTGCCAGCAGCCGCGGGGGCCAGCAGTTCTTC
V gene: TRBV28; J gene: TRBJ1-2; D gene: TRBD1; clone size: -; CDR3 protein: CASSPGQGGYGYTF; CDR3 DNA: TGTGCCAGCAGCCCGGGACAGGGGGGCTATGGCTACACCTTC
V gene: TRBV18; J gene: TRBJ2-3; D gene: -; clone size: -; CDR3 protein: CASSPPQADTQYF; CDR3 DNA: TGTGCCAGCTCACCACCTCAGGCAGATACGCAGTATTTT
V gene: TRBV7-2; J gene: TRBJ2-1; D gene: TRBD2; clone size: -; CDR3 protein: CASSLVLAGREQFF; CDR3 DNA: TGTGCCAGCAGCTTAGTCCTAGCGGGGCGGGAGCAGTTCTTC
V gene: TRBV5-1; J gene: TRBJ1-1; D gene: TRBD1; clone size: -; CDR3 protein: CASSFHWRAGTGDIMNTEAFF; CDR3 DNA: TGCGCCAGCAGCTTCCACTGGCGCGCCGGGACAGGGGATATTATGAACACTGAAGCTTTCTTT
V gene: TRBV4-2; J gene: TRBJ1-3; D gene: -; clone size: few; CDR3 protein: CASTQAAGDGGNTIYF; CDR3 DNA: TGTGCCAGCACCCAAGCAGCAGGGGATGGTGGAAACACCATATATTTT
V gene: TRBV4-3; J gene: TRBJ2-7; D gene: TRBD2; clone size: -; CDR3 protein: CASSQASLAGTLGFYEQYF; CDR3 DNA: TGCGCCAGCAGCCAAGCTTCATTAGCGGGGACGCTTGGATTCTACGAGCAGTACTTC
V gene: TRBV9; J gene: TRBJ2-3; D gene: -; clone size: -; CDR3 protein: CASSAPTLESTDTQYF; CDR3 DNA: TGTGCCAGCAGCGCCCCTACACTAGAGAGCACAGATACGCAGTATTTT
V gene: TRBV19; J gene: TRBJ2-7; D gene: TRBD1; clone size: -; CDR3 protein: CASSIRDRESYDHQRQYF; CDR3 DNA: TGTGCCAGTAGCATCCGGGACAGGGAATCCTACGACCACCAAAGGCAGTACTTC
V gene: TRBV29-1; J gene: TRBJ1-2; D gene: -; clone size: -; CDR3 protein: CSVDGHTKTYGYTF; CDR3 DNA: TGCAGCGTTGACGGACATACAAAGACCTATGGCTACACCTTC
V gene: TRBV9; J gene: TRBJ1-5; D gene: -; clone size: -; CDR3 protein: CASSEQGNQPQHF; CDR3 DNA: TGTGCCAGCAGTGAGCAGGGAAATCAGCCCCAGCATTTT
V gene: TRBV9; J gene: TRBJ2-1; D gene: -; clone size: once; CDR3 protein: CASSVDAFGSYNEQFF; CDR3 DNA: TGTGCCAGCAGCGTAGACGCGTTCGGCTCCTACAATGAGCAGTTCTTC
V gene: TRBV7-2; J gene: TRBJ1-6; D gene: -; clone size: -; CDR3 protein: CASSLVRVNSPLHF; CDR3 DNA: TGTGCCAGCAGCTTAGTTCGGGTCAATTCACCCCTCCACTTT
V gene: TRBV30; J gene: TRBJ1-2; D gene: -; clone size: -; CDR3 protein: CAWTREGGRYGYTF; CDR3 DNA: TGTGCCTGGACCCGAGAGGGGGGGCGATATGGCTACACCTTC
V gene: TRBV5-1; J gene: TRBJ1-3; D gene: -; clone size: -; CDR3 protein: CASSLMERANTIYF; CDR3 DNA: TGCGCCAGCAGCTTGATGGAGAGAGCGAACACCATATATTTT
V gene: TRBV28; J gene: TRBJ1-2; D gene: TRBD1; clone size: -; CDR3 protein: CASSPVISGGDRVDYGYTF; CDR3 DNA: TGTGCCAGCAGCCCGGTCATCTCCGGTGGGGACAGGGTGGACTATGGCTACACCTTC